The T cell receptor beta chain under discussion was sequenced for a study of blood T cell repertoires in COVID-19. Overall study context: From the United States, Italy and Spain came samples of acute and convalescent COVID-19. Nucleic acid was either cDNA or gDNA, and it came from T cells, B-cell-depleted T cells, or PBMCs.

Germline V lookup: CDR1 MNHEY, CDR2 SMNVEV (reference sequence). J was trimmed by 9 bases and V by 2 bases; bases with no gene match: 10. The CDR3 has 15 amino acids. In the authors' workflow: Researchers report that nucleated cell counts were estimated from reference gene primer amplification. Sequencing was performed with immunoSEQ multiplex PCR; in TCRdb, only in-frame clones are kept and a portion is missing. The DNA was the basis for D and trimming; V, J and clone size are from that table. The sample carries 200,000 to 250,000 clones, under 85% recorded once. The chain combines TRBV27 with TRBJ2-7; TRBD2 aligns across 10 bases. The clonotype was recovered from a human donor in a cohort sampled during active COVID-19. The sample was peripheral blood. CDR3 sequence: CASSLGASGSFGQYF. The CDR3, as DNA: TGTGCCAGCAGTTTAGGGGCTAGCGGGAGTTTCGGGCAGTACTTC.